The present T cell receptor (beta chain) was sequenced within a study of T cells in Graves' hyperthyroidism and ophthalmopathy. Study context: Before treatment of any kind, peripheral blood was taken at initial diagnosis.

TCR beta CDR3 regions were amplified from RNA transcripts. During a first-round RT-PCR of the TCR CDR3, the HTBI primer set was used. A single record per CDR3 protein comes from TCRdb applying MiXCR to the multiplex PCR reads. The repertoire includes more than 300,000 distinct CDR3 sequences, around 15% of them detected once, and roughly a fifth sits in the top ten. Exclusion followed for patients with uncontrolled infection, other autoimmune disease, pregnancy or lactation. Source material for PBMCs was more than 7.5 ml fresh peripheral blood. The CDR3 spans 13 residues. CDR1 and CDR2 (germline): SGHRS, YFSETQ. Trimming removed 4 bases at V and 2 bases at J, with 9 bases between. General study findings and limits: From stable hyperthyroidism, ophthalmopathy was separated by a 13 V-J model.

This clonotype was observed many times. Its antigen is as yet unknown. The rearrangement joins TRBV5-1 to TRBJ1-2; D uncertain. The clonotype was recovered from a woman aged 30 to 39 with Graves' ophthalmopathy. Sequenced: blood. The CDR3 region is CASSGGPNYGYTF. CDR3 nucleotides: TGCGCCAGCAGCGGCGGACCGAACTATGGCTACACCTTC.